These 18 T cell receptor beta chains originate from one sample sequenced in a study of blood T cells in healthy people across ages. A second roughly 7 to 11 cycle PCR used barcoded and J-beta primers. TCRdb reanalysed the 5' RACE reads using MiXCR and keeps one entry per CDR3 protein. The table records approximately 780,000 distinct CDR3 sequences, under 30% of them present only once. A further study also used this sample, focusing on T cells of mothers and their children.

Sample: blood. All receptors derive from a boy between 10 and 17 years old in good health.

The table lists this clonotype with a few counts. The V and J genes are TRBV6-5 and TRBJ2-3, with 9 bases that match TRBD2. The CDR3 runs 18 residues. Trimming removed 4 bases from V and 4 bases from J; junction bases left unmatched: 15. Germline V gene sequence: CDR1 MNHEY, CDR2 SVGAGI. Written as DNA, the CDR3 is TGTGCCAGCAGTTCCCCGTCTTCTAGCGGGGTAGACGCAGATACGCAGTATTTT. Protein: CASSSPSSSGVDADTQYF.

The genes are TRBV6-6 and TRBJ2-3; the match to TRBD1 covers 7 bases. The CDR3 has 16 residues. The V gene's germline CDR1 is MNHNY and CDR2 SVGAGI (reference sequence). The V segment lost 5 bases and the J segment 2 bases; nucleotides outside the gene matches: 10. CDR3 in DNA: TGTGCCAGCAGTGATCCGGGGACAGTATTCACAGATACGCAGTATTTT. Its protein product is CASSDPGTVFTDTQYF.

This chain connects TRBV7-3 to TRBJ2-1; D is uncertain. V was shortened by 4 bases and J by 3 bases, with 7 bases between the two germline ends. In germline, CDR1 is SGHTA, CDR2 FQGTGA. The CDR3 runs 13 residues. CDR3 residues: CASSSLIYNEQFF. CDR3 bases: TGTGCCAGCAGCTCGCTAATCTACAATGAGCAGTTCTTC. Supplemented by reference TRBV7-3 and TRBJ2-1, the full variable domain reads GAGVSQTPSNKVTEKGKYVELRCDPISGHTALYWYRQSLGQGPEFLIYFQGTGAADDSGLPNDRFFAVRPEGSVSTLKIQRTERGDSAVYLCASSSLIYNEQFFGPGTRLTVL.

The CDR3 nucleotides are TGTGCCAGCAGAGACAGGATTTCAACTGGGGAGACCCAGTACTTC. Amino acid sequence: CASRDRISTGETQYF. This rearrangement joins TRBV2 to TRBJ2-5, with D possibly TRBD1 on 6 matching bases. This CDR3 has 15 amino acids. Between the trimmed V and J ends, which lost 6 bases and 5 bases, there was a span of 19 bases. Germline assignment: CDR1 SNHLY and CDR2 FYNNEI.

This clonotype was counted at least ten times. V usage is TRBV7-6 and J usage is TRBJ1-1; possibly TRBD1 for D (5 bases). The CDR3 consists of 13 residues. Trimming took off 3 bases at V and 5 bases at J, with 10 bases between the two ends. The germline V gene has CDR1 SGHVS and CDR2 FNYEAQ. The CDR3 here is CASSFSQGTEAFF. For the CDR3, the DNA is TGTGCCAGCAGCTTTTCCCAGGGTACTGAAGCTTTCTTT.

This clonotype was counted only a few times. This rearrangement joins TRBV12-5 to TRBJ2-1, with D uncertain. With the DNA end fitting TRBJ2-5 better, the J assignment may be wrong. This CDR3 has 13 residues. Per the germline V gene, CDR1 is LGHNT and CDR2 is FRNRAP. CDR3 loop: CASGLVHEETQYF. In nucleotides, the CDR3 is TGTGCTAGTGGTTTGGTACATGAGGAGACCCAGTACTTC.

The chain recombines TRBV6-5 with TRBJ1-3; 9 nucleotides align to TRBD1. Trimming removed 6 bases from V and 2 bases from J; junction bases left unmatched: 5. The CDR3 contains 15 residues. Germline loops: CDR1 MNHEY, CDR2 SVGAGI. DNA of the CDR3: TGTGCCAGCAGCAGACAGGGGGATGCTGGAAACACCATATATTTT. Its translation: CASSRQGDAGNTIYF.

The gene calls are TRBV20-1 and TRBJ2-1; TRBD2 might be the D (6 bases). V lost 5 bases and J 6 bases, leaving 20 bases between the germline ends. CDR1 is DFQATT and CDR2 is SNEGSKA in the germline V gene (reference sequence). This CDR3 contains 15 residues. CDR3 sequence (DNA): TGCAGTGCTGAGGAATCGACGGGGGTAGGCAATGAGCAGTTCTTC. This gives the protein CSAEESTGVGNEQFF.

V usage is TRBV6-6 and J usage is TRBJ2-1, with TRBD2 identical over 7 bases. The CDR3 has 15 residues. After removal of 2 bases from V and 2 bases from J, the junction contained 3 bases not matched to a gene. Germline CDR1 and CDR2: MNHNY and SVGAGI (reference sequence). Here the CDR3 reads CASSYASGTYNEQFF. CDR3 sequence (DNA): TGTGCCAGCAGTTACGCTAGCGGAACCTACAATGAGCAGTTCTTC.

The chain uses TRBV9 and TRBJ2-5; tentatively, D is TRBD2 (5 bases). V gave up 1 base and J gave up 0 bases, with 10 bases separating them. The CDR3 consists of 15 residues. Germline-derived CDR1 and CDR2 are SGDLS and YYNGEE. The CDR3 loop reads CASSVQVGDQETQYF. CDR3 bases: TGTGCCAGCAGCGTACAAGTGGGAGACCAAGAGACCCAGTACTTC.

CDR3 protein: CASAGAGDYGYTF. For the CDR3, the DNA is TGTGCCAGCGCCGGGGCGGGGGACTATGGCTACACCTTC. This chain links TRBV2 with TRBJ1-2; tentatively, D is TRBD1 (5 bases). Germline assignment: CDR1 SNHLY and CDR2 FYNNEI. V dropped 8 bases and J dropped 3 bases, with 13 bases sitting between them. The CDR3 runs to 13 residues. The full variable domain, completed using reference TRBV2 and TRBJ1-2, is EPEVTQTPSHQVTQMGQEVILRCVPISNHLYFYWYRQILGQKVEFLVSFYNNEISEKSEIFDDQFSVERPDGSNFTLKIRSTKLEDSAMYFCASAGAGDYGYTFGSGTRLTVV.

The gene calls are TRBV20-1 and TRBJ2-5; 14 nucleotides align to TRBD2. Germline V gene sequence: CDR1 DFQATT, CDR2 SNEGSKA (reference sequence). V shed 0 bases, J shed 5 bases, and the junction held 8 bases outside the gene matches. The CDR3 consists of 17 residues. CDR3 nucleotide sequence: TGCAGTGCTAGAGATCGACTAGCGGGGGGGCTCGGTGAGACCCAGTACTTC. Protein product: CSARDRLAGGLGETQYF.

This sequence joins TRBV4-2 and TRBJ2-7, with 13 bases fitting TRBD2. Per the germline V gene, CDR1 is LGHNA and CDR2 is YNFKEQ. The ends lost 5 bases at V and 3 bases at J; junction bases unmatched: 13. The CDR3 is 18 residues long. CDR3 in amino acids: CASSWTGLAGATYYEQYF. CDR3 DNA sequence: TGTGCCAGCAGCTGGACTGGACTAGCGGGGGCTACCTACTACGAGCAGTACTTC.

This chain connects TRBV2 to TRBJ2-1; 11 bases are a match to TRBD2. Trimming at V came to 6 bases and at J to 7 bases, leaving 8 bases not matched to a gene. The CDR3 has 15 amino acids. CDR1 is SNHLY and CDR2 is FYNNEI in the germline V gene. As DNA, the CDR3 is TGTGCCAGCAGATTTAGCGGGGGGGCGTCGAATGAGCAGTTCTTC. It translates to CASRFSGGASNEQFF.

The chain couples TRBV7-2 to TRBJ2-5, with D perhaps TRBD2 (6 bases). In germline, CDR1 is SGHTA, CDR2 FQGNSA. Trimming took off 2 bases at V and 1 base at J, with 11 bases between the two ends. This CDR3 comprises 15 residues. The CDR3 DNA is TGTGCCAGCAGCTTAAGGCGGGGAGTCCAAGAGACCCAGTACTTC. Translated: CASSLRRGVQETQYF.

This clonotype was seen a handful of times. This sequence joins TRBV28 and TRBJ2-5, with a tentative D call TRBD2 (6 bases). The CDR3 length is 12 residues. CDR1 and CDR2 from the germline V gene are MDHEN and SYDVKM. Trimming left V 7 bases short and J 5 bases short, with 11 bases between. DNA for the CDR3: TGTGCCAGCATGAGGGCGGGGGAGACCCAGTACTTC. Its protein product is CASMRAGETQYF.

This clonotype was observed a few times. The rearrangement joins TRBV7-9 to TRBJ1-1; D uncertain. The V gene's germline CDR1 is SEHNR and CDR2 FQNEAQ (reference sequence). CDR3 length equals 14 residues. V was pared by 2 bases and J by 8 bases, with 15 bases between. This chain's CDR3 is CASSLRDWVGEAFF. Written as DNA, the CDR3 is TGTGCCAGCAGCTTAAGAGATTGGGTCGGGGAAGCTTTCTTT. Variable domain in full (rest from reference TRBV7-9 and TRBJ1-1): DTGVSQNPRHKITKRGQNVTFRCDPISEHNRLYWYRQTLGQGPEFLTYFQNEAQLEKSRLLSDRFSAERPKGSFSTLEIQRTEQGDSAMYLCASSLRDWVGEAFFGQGTRLTVV.

DNA of the CDR3: TGTGCCAGCAGCTTAGTCCGAGCGGGGGTCAACACCGGGGAGCTGTTTTTT. Its protein is CASSLVRAGVNTGELFF. The gene calls are TRBV11-2 and TRBJ2-2; 8 bases match TRBD2. Trimming removed 1 base from V and 2 bases from J; junction bases left unmatched: 6. CDR3 size: 17 residues. Germline CDR1 is SGHAT and CDR2 is FQNNGV.